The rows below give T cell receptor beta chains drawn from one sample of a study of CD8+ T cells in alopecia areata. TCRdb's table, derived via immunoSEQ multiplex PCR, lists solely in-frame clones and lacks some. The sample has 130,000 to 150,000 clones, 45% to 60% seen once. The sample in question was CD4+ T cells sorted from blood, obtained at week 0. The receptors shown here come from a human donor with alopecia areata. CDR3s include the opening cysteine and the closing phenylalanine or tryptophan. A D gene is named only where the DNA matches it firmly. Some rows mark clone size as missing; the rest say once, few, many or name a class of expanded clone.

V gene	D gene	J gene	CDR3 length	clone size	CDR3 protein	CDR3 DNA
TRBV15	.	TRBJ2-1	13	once	CATSRDPHNEQFF	TGTGCCACCAGCAGAGATCCGCACAATGAGCAGTTCTTC
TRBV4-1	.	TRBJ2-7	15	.	CASSQVGGDSYEQYF	TGCGCCAGCAGCCAAGTCGGGGGGGACAGCTACGAGCAGTACTTC
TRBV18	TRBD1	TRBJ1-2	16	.	CASSTRGSGGNRGYTF	TGTGCCAGCTCAACGAGGGGCTCAGGGGGCAATCGTGGCTACACCTTC
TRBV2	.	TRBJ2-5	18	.	CASSSHDKPGMSPETQYF	TGTGCCAGCAGTAGCCACGATAAGCCGGGGATGTCCCCGGAGACCCAGTACTTC
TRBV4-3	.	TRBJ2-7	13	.	CASSHRDSYEQYF	TGCGCCAGCAGCCATCGTGACTCCTACGAGCAGTACTTC
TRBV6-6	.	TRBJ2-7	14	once	CASSLDGSSYEQYF	TGTGCCAGCAGTTTGGACGGGAGCTCCTACGAGCAGTACTTC
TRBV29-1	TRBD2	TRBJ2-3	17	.	CSVERLAGETSTDTQYF	TGCAGCGTTGAAAGACTAGCGGGGGAGACTAGCACAGATACGCAGTATTTT
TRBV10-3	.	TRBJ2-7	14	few	CAISNTGRDGEQYF	TGTGCCATCAGTAACACAGGGAGGGACGGCGAGCAGTACTTC
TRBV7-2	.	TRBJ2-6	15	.	CASSPQGSGANVLTF	TGTGCCAGCAGCCCCCAGGGATCAGGGGCCAACGTCCTGACTTTC
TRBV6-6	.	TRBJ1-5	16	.	CASRPALGEFNQPQHF	TGTGCCAGCAGGCCCGCCCTGGGGGAGTTTAATCAGCCCCAGCATTTT
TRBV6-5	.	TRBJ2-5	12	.	CASTGPSRVQYF	TGTGCCAGCACCGGTCCCTCACGGGTCCAGTACTTC
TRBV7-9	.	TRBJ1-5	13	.	CASSFTGNQPQHF	TGTGCCAGCAGCTTTACGGGCAATCAGCCCCAGCATTTT
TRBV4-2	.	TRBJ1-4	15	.	CASSQDGGSNEKLFF	TGTGCCAGCAGCCAAGATGGGGGATCTAATGAAAAACTGTTTTTT
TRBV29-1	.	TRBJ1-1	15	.	CSGALGGTPNTEAFF	TGCAGCGGTGCTCTCGGGGGGACACCGAACACTGAAGCTTTCTTT
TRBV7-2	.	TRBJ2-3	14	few	CASRWTSGGDTQYF	TGTGCCAGCAGGTGGACTTCCGGAGGGGATACGCAGTATTTT
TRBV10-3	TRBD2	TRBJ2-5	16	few	CAISEMSSGDQETQYF	TGTGCCATCAGTGAGATGTCTAGCGGGGATCAAGAGACCCAGTACTTC
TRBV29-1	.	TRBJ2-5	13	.	CSSPTGLGETQYF	TGCAGCTCTCCAACAGGGCTGGGGGAGACCCAGTACTTC